The 6 T cell receptor beta chains below all came from one sample that was sequenced in a study of blood T cell repertoires in COVID-19. Repertoires were generated with immunoSEQ multiplex PCR, while TCRdb's copy carries only in-frame clones and drops some. The sample consists of 150,000 or so clones, approximately 80% of them appearing once. Sequencing input: PBMCs or T cells enriched from blood (not recorded which). These receptors were obtained from a man aged 50 or older who had recovered from COVID-19.

The rearrangement uses TRBV19 and TRBJ1-5; 7 bases agree with TRBD1. Germline-derived CDR1 and CDR2 are LNHDA and SQIVND (reference sequence). The CDR3 totals 16 residues. With 8 bases clipped from V and 7 bases from J, the junction kept 17 bases outside the gene matches. CDR3 region: CASQRRDNRGRQPQHF. The CDR3 nucleotides read TGTGCCAGTCAAAGAAGGGATAACAGGGGAAGGCAGCCCCAGCATTTT.

V is TRBV18 and J is TRBJ2-4; 8 positions agree with TRBD2. CDR3 size: 16 residues. J lost 1 base, V lost 3 bases, and 5 bases had no gene match. Germline V gene sequence: CDR1 KGHSH, CDR2 LQKENI. CDR3 residues: CASSPTGGGAKNIQYF. The CDR3 DNA sequence: TGTGCCAGCTCACCGACGGGCGGGGGGGCCAAAAACATTCAGTACTTC. Complete variable domain (other parts from reference TRBV18 and TRBJ2-4): NAGVMQNPRHLVRRRGQEARLRCSPMKGHSHVYWYRQLPEEGLKFMVYLQKENIIDESGMPKERFSAEFPKEGPSILRIQQVVRGDSAAYFCASSPTGGGAKNIQYFGAGTRLSVL.

The rearrangement joins TRBV7-8 to TRBJ1-4; D is unclear. V was cut by 2 bases and J by 7 bases, with 14 bases left in between. Germline V gene sequence: CDR1 SGHVS, CDR2 FQNEAQ. The length of the CDR3 is 15 residues. For the CDR3, the DNA is TGTGCCAGCAGCTTATCGGCCACAACGGGTGAAAAACTGTTTTTT. This encodes CASSLSATTGEKLFF.

The genes are TRBV7-9 and TRBJ1-1, with D perhaps matching TRBD1 (5 bases). CDR1 SEHNR and CDR2 FQNEAQ come from the germline V gene (reference sequence). Trimming took off 1 base at V and 10 bases at J, with 10 bases between the two ends. The CDR3 runs 12 residues. The DNA of the CDR3 is TGTGCCAGCAGCTTAGAACAGGCGGTAGCTTTCTTT. This sequence encodes CASSLEQAVAFF.

The CDR3 loop is CASSSKRGTISDTQYF. DNA for the CDR3: TGTGCCAGCAGCTCGAAGCGGGGGACTATCTCAGATACGCAGTATTTT. The rearrangement links TRBV13 to TRBJ2-3; 8 positions agree with TRBD2. V was clipped by 4 bases and J by 4 bases; unmatched bases: 10. Germline V gene data show CDR1 as PRHDT and CDR2 as FYEKMQ (reference sequence). The CDR3 contains 16 residues.

A single count supports this clone. This CDR3 reads CASSLDGAGSPYGYTF. CDR3 in DNA: TGTGCCAGCAGCTTAGATGGTGCGGGATCCCCCTATGGCTACACCTTC. This chain connects TRBV11-2 to TRBJ1-2; D gene ambiguous. Germline assignment: CDR1 SGHAT and CDR2 FQNNGV. The CDR3 runs 16 residues. Between the trimmed V and J ends, which lost 0 bases and 4 bases, there was a span of 15 bases.